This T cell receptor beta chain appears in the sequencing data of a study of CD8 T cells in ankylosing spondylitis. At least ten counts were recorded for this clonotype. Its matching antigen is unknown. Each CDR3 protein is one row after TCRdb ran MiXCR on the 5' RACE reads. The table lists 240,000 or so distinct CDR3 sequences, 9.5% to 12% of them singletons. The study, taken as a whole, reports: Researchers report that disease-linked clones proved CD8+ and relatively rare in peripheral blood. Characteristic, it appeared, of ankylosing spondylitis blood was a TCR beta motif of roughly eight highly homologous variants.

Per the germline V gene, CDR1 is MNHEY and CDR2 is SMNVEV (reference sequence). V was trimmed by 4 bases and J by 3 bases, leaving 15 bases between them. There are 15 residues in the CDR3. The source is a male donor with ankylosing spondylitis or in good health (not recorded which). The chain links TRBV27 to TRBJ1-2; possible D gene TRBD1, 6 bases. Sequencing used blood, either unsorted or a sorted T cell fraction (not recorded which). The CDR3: CASSYKQGGDYGYTF. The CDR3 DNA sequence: TGTGCCAGCAGTTACAAACAGGGCGGCGACTATGGCTACACCTTC.